A single sample is the source of the 22 T cell receptor beta chains below, sequenced in a study of cytomegalovirus exposure and HLA in healthy donors. Both 60 Vbeta primers and 13 Jbeta primers went into the PCR. TCRdb's table, derived via immunoSEQ multiplex PCR, lists solely in-frame clones and lacks some. The sample has 100,000 to 150,000 clones, around 70% seen once. Source material: PBMCs. Receptors originate from a man aged 35 to 55 in good health and CMV-seropositive.

This clone was counted only a few times. The J gene is TRBJ2-1, the V gene TRBV6-4; 7 nucleotides agree with TRBD2. V lost 5 bases, J lost 0 bases, and 7 bases stayed unmatched. This CDR3 spans 16 amino acids. Germline V gene data show CDR1 as MRHNA and CDR2 as SNTAGT. This CDR3 is CASSMQASGSYNEQFF. CDR3 nucleotide sequence: TGTGCCAGCAGTATGCAAGCTAGCGGCTCCTACAATGAGCAGTTCTTC.

In its sample, this clone was seen once. The V call is TRBV9, the J call TRBJ2-1; 11 bases fit TRBD1. Trimming took 3 bases from V and 8 from J; bases not matched to a gene: 10. The CDR3 is made up of 16 amino acids. Germline assignment: CDR1 SGDLS and CDR2 YYNGEE. CDR3: CASSAKGGTGGYEQFF. In DNA form, the CDR3 reads TGTGCCAGCAGCGCCAAAGGAGGGACAGGGGGGTATGAGCAGTTCTTC.

This rearrangement joins TRBV5-1 to TRBJ2-5; 8 bases are shared with TRBD1. From germline, CDR1 is SGHRS and CDR2 YFSETQ. With 1 base clipped from V and 1 base from J, the junction kept 9 bases outside the gene matches. The CDR3 runs 17 residues. The CDR3 sequence is CASSLPRTGRIQETQYF. The CDR3 DNA follows: TGCGCCAGCAGCTTGCCGCGGACAGGGAGGATCCAAGAGACCCAGTACTTC.

The V and J genes are TRBV5-1 and TRBJ2-7; perhaps TRBD2 as D (6 bases). The CDR3 totals 15 residues. The germline V gene has CDR1 SGHRS and CDR2 YFSETQ. V lost 2 bases and J 4 bases, leaving 16 bases between the germline ends. This CDR3 reads CASSFGAGQLYEQYF. DNA of the CDR3: TGCGCCAGCAGCTTCGGGGCGGGGCAGCTATACGAGCAGTACTTC.

This chain joins TRBV28 and TRBJ1-4; 8 bases match TRBD1. The CDR3 is 15 amino acids. The germline V gene has CDR1 MDHEN and CDR2 SYDVKM. V gave up 6 bases and J gave up 4 bases; unmatched junction bases: 7. CDR3 in amino acids: CASSLTGAYNEKLFF. The CDR3 DNA reads as TGTGCCAGCAGCCTGACAGGGGCCTATAATGAAAAACTGTTTTTT.

This clone counts as medium-sized. The chain joins TRBV20-1 to TRBJ1-1; 7 nucleotides match TRBD1. This CDR3 contains 11 residues. Germline values: CDR1 DFQATT, CDR2 SNEGSKA (reference sequence). The V and J ends lost 0 bases and 8 bases, in that order; junction bases with no gene match: 0. The CDR3 DNA reads as TGCAGTGCTAGAGAGGACAGGGAAGCTTTCTTT. This gives the protein CSAREDREAFF.

The chain employs TRBV28 and TRBJ1-2, with D possibly matching TRBD1 (6 bases). V lost 5 bases and J 6 bases, leaving 19 bases between the germline ends. Looked up from germline, CDR1 is MDHEN and CDR2 is SYDVKM. The CDR3 consists of 15 residues. This CDR3 is CASSLTPQGWNGYTF. The CDR3, as DNA: TGTGCCAGCAGTCTCACCCCACAGGGTTGGAATGGCTACACCTTC.

The rearrangement joins TRBV12-5 to TRBJ2-3, with 8 bases fitting TRBD2. Germline V gene sequence: CDR1 LGHNT, CDR2 FRNRAP. Trimming at V came to 1 base and at J to 2 bases, leaving 2 bases not matched to a gene. The CDR3 contains 15 residues. The CDR3 DNA is TGTGCTAGTGGTTTGGGGCGGGGGGACACAGATACGCAGTATTTT. As protein: CASGLGRGDTDTQYF.

This clone appeared a few times. The chain carries TRBV5-4 and TRBJ1-2; TRBD1 might be the D (5 bases). Germline V gene sequence: CDR1 SGHNT, CDR2 YYREEE (reference sequence). V was cut by 4 bases and J by 6 bases, with 10 bases left in between. The CDR3 covers 12 residues. In DNA form, the CDR3 reads TGTGCCAGCAGCCGTCCAGGGAATGGCTACACCTTC. Translated, it gives CASSRPGNGYTF.

Only a few counts were recorded for this clone. The rearrangement uses TRBV6-6 and TRBJ2-5; TRBD2 might be the D (5 bases). Germline V gene lookup returns CDR1 MNHNY and CDR2 SVGAGI (reference sequence). The length of the CDR3 is 14 residues. The V end lost 0 bases, the J end lost 7 bases, and 12 bases lay between the germline ends. CDR3 amino acids: CASSYSDSRGTQYF. The CDR3 nucleotides are TGTGCCAGCAGTTACTCGGACTCCCGAGGGACCCAGTACTTC.

The CDR3 DNA sequence: TGCGCCAGCAGTTTCCTTACCGGGTCCCAGGGTGAAGCTTTCTTT. Translating gives CASSFLTGSQGEAFF. V is TRBV5-1 and J is TRBJ1-1; D is possibly TRBD1 (5 bases). CDR3 size: 15 residues. The V end was cut by 5 bases, the J end by 7 bases, with 21 bases between. From germline, CDR1 is SGHRS and CDR2 YFSETQ.

This chain links TRBV10-3 with TRBJ2-1; 10 nucleotides align to TRBD2. J lost 2 bases, V lost 5 bases, and 6 bases had no gene match. The CDR3 spans 16 residues. Per the germline V gene, CDR1 is ENHRY and CDR2 is SYGVKD. Here the CDR3 DNA reads TGTGCCATCAGTACCCCTAGCGGGAGCACCTACAATGAGCAGTTCTTC. It is translated as CAISTPSGSTYNEQFF.

The rearrangement joins TRBV6-1 to TRBJ2-7, with 9 bases lining up with TRBD1. V shed 8 bases, J shed 4 bases, and the junction held 6 bases outside the gene matches. The CDR3 loop spans 13 amino acids. The germline CDR1 and CDR2 sequences are MNHNS and SASEGT. The CDR3 coding sequence is TGTGCCAGCGCGGGACAGGGAGAGTACGAGCAGTACTTC. As protein: CASAGQGEYEQYF.

The rearrangement uses TRBV5-1 and TRBJ2-1, with 13 bases aligning to TRBD2. Germline CDR1 reads SGHRS; CDR2 reads YFSETQ. Germline trimming cut 3 bases from V and 3 bases from J; bases unmatched to any gene: 3. This CDR3 is 16 amino acids long. CDR3 protein: CASSSGLAGYYNEQFF. The CDR3 DNA follows: TGCGCCAGCAGCTCGGGACTAGCGGGATACTACAATGAGCAGTTCTTC.

The rearrangement joins TRBV4-1 to TRBJ1-1; D is possibly TRBD1 (5 bases). CDR1 and CDR2 from the germline V gene are MGHRA and YSYEKL. Trimming shortened V by 1 base and J by 5 bases, and 11 bases separated the two germline ends. The CDR3 runs to 14 residues. As DNA, the CDR3 is TGCGCCAGCAGCCAAGTCCGACAGAAGACTGAAGCTTTCTTT. Its translation: CASSQVRQKTEAFF.

The V and J genes are TRBV21-1 and TRBJ2-7; the DNA was not used to check the table's D call, TRBD2. TRBV21-1 is a known pseudogene. The CDR3 loop spans 15 amino acids. The CDR3 spells CASTRPGLAFYEQYF. DNA for the CDR3: TGTGCCAGCACCCGACCGGGACTAGCGTTCTACGAGCAGTACTTC.

The J gene is TRBJ2-7, the V gene TRBV29-1, with 8 bases lining up with TRBD1. Germline V gene sequence: CDR1 SQVTM, CDR2 ANQGSEA. J gave up 2 bases and V 4 bases, and 1 base lay outside the gene matches. The CDR3 is 12 amino acids. CDR3 DNA sequence: TGCAGCGTTGGCAGGGGGCCCTACGAGCAGTACTTC. As protein: CSVGRGPYEQYF.

In its sample, this clone was seen once. The V and J genes are TRBV12-5 and TRBJ1-1, with D tentatively TRBD1 (6 bases). CDR1 LGHNT and CDR2 FRNRAP come from the germline V gene. V gave up 5 bases and J gave up 11 bases, with 15 bases separating them. CDR3 length: 12 residues. CDR3 in amino acids: CASGPRGATAFF. The CDR3 nucleotides read TGTGCTAGTGGTCCCCGGGGGGCGACGGCTTTCTTT. The full variable domain, with the rest looked up from reference TRBV12-5 and TRBJ1-1, is DARVTQTPRHKVTEMGQEVTMRCQPILGHNTVFWYRQTMMQGLELLAYFRNRAPLDDSGMPKDRFSAEMPDATLATLKIQPSEPRDSAVYFCASGPRGATAFFGQGTRLTVV.

This clone was recorded once. CDR3 nucleotide sequence: TGTGCCTGGCGAACAGGGGGAGTGTCGGAGACCCAGTACTTC. Its translation is CAWRTGGVSETQYF. The chain recombines TRBV30 with TRBJ2-5; 8 bases map to TRBD1. The ends lost 5 bases at V and 5 bases at J; junction bases unmatched: 10. The CDR3 consists of 14 residues. Germline values: CDR1 GTSNPN, CDR2 SVGIG (reference sequence).

The chain links TRBV20-1 to TRBJ2-7; D is ambiguous. V lost 6 bases to trimming and J lost 2 bases, with 5 bases between them. Germline V gene data show CDR1 as DFQATT and CDR2 as SNEGSKA (reference sequence). The CDR3 sequence is 10 residues long. The CDR3 DNA sequence: TGCAGTGCCCTTCCCTACGAGCAGTACTTC. Residues: CSALPYEQYF.

The chain uses TRBV19 and TRBJ2-7; weak D call: TRBD2 (5 bases). The CDR3 is made up of 16 amino acids. Germline-derived CDR1 and CDR2 are LNHDA and SQIVND (reference sequence). The V and J ends lost 5 bases and 4 bases respectively, with 21 bases between them. CDR3 protein: CASSPGSLLAGYEQYF. The CDR3 DNA follows: TGTGCCAGTAGTCCCGGATCGTTGCTAGCCGGATACGAGCAGTACTTC.

This clone was counted once. The CDR3 here is CASSLGQGNEQFF. Here the CDR3 DNA reads TGTGCCAGCAGCTTAGGGCAGGGCAATGAGCAGTTCTTC. The rearrangement joins TRBV7-9 to TRBJ2-1, with D possibly TRBD1 on 5 matching bases. The V gene's germline CDR1 is SEHNR and CDR2 FQNEAQ (reference sequence). This CDR3 has 13 amino acids. The ends were cut back, 1 base at V and 6 bases at J, with 7 bases in the middle.